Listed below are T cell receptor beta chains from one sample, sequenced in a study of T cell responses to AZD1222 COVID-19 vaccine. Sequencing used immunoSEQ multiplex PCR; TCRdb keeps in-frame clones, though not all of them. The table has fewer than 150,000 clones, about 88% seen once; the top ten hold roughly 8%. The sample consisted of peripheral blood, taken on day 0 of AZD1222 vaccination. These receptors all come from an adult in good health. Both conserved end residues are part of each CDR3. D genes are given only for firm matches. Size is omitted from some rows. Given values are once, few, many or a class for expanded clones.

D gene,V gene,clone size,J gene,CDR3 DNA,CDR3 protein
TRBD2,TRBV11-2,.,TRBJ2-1,TGTGCCAGCAGCCCTGGACTAGCGGGAGAAAATGAGCAGTTCTTC,CASSPGLAGENEQFF
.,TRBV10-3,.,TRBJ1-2,TGTGCCATCAGGGCCCTTTCAGCCGGCTATGGCTACACCTTC,CAIRALSAGYGYTF
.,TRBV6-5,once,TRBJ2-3,TGTGCCAGCTTCGCCGAGGGTGGGCCCGATACGCAGTATTTT,CASFAEGGPDTQYF
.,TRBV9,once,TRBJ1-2,TGTGCCAGCAGCGTAGCCGAGGACGGGAGAGGTGGCTACACCTTC,CASSVAEDGRGGYTF
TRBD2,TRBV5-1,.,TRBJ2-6,TGCGCCAGCAACCCTAGCGGGAGCTCTGGGGCCAACGTCCTGACTTTC,CASNPSGSSGANVLTF
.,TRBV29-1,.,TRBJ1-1,TGCAGCGGCACCCTCATGAACACTGAAGCTTTCTTT,CSGTLMNTEAFF
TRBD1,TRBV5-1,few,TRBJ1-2,TGCGCCAGCAGCTTGACGGACAGGGGGAATTCGAGGGATGGCTACACCTTC,CASSLTDRGNSRDGYTF
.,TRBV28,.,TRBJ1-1,TGTGCCAGCGCGATGGGTGCCTTGAACACTGAAGCTTTCTTT,CASAMGALNTEAFF
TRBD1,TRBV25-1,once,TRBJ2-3,TGTGCCAGCAGTGGCCTGGGACAGGGGGGTAGATGGCAGTATTTT,CASSGLGQGGRWQYF
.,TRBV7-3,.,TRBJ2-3,TGTGCCAGCAGCCTCGGCCCTGGGTCGGGAACGCAGTATTTT,CASSLGPGSGTQYF
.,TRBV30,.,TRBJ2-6,TGTGCCTGGAGTGTTCCCCCGCCCTCTGGGGCCAACGTCCTGACTTTC,CAWSVPPPSGANVLTF
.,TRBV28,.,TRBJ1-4,TGTGCCAGCAGTTTATACGCAAAACTGTTTTTT,CASSLYAKLFF
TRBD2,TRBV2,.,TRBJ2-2,TGTGCCAGCAGCCTAGCGGGAGGGTTAAACACCGGGGAGCTGTTTTTT,CASSLAGGLNTGELFF
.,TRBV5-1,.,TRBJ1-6,TGCGCCAGCAGCTTGGAAGGTAACGATTCACCCCTCCACTTT,CASSLEGNDSPLHF
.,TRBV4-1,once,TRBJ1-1,TGCGCCAGCAGAAAACAGGGACAGAACACTGAAGCTTTCTTT,CASRKQGQNTEAFF
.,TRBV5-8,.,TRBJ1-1,TGTGCCAGCAGCTTGTGGGGTCTGAACACTGAAGCTTTCTTT,CASSLWGLNTEAFF
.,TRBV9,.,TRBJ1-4,TGTGCCAGCAGCGTGGGGCAGTTCAATGAAAAACTGTTTTTT,CASSVGQFNEKLFF
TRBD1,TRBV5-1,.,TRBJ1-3,TGCGCCAGCAGCCCTGGACAGGGGGATGGAAACACCATATATTTT,CASSPGQGDGNTIYF
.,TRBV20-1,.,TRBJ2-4,TGCAGTGCTAGTGAGGGGACGGACATTCAGTACTTC,CSASEGTDIQYF
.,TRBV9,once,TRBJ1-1,TGTGCCAGCAGCTCAAGGGGGTCAGGGGAGAGTGAAGCTTTCTTT,CASSSRGSGESEAFF
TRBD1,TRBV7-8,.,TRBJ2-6,TGTGCCGGAACGCAGGGGGCCCGGGGGGCCAACGTCCTGACTTTC,CAGTQGARGANVLTF
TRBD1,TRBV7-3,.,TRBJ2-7,TGTGCCAGCAGCCCGGGACAGGGCTACGAGCAGTACTTC,CASSPGQGYEQYF
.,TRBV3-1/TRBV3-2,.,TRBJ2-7,TGTGCCAGCGGGGGAAGGGAGCGGGCAGCCTACGAGCAGTACTTC,CASGGRERAAYEQYF
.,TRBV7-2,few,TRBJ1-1,TGTGCCAGCAGCTCGGGACAGAACACTGAAGCTTTCTTT,CASSSGQNTEAFF
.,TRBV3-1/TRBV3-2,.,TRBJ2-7,TGTGCCAGCAGCCAAGGGAGCGGGTCTGGGTACGAGCAGTACTTC,CASSQGSGSGYEQYF
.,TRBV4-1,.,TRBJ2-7,TGCGCCAGCAGCCAAGAGGGCTTTGCTTCCTACGAGCAGTACTTC,CASSQEGFASYEQYF
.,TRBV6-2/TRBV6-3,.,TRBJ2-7,TGTGCCAGCATCCCGGGGGGACAGAGTGTGCAGTACTTC,CASIPGGQSVQYF
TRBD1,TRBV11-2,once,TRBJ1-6,TGTGCCAGCAGATCCGCCGGGACAGGACAGAATTCACCCCTCCACTTT,CASRSAGTGQNSPLHF
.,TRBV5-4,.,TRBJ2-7,TGTGCCAGCAGCATAACTACAGCCCCCCGGGACGAGCAGTACTTC,CASSITTAPRDEQYF
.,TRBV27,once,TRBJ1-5,TGTGCCAGCAGTTTATCCTCAGGGGCCAGGCAGCCCCAGCATTTT,CASSLSSGARQPQHF
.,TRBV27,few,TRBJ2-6,TGTGCCAGCAGCGACCTCGACAACTCTGGGGCCAACGTCCTGACTTTC,CASSDLDNSGANVLTF
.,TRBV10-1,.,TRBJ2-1,TGCGCCAGCAGTGAAGTACGGCACAATGAGCAGTTCTTC,CASSEVRHNEQFF
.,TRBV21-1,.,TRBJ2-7,TGTGCCAGCAGCAAATTCGCCAGCTCCTACGAGCAGTACTTC,CASSKFASSYEQYF
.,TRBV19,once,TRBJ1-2,TGTGCCAGTAGTATAGCGCAGGGAGGATATGGCTACACCTTC,CASSIAQGGYGYTF
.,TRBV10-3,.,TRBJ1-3,TGTGCCATCAGTGAGTTCGGAAACACCATATATTTT,CAISEFGNTIYF
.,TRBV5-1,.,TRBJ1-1,TGCGCCAGCAGCGAATCCTCCGGGGGCGGGAACACTGAAGCTTTCTTT,CASSESSGGGNTEAFF
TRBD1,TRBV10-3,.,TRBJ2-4,TGTGCCATCAGTGAGGTGGGACAGAACATTCAGTACTTC,CAISEVGQNIQYF
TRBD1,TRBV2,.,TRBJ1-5,TGTGCCAGCTTACCGGGACAGGGAGGTCAGCCCCAGCATTTT,CASLPGQGGQPQHF
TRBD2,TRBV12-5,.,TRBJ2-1,TGTGCTAGTGGTTTGGCCGGGACTAGCGGTTTAGACAATGAGCAGTTCTTC,CASGLAGTSGLDNEQFF
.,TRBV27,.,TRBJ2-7,TGTGCCAGCATTCCAGGGGAGGGCTCCGACGAGCAGTACTTC,CASIPGEGSDEQYF
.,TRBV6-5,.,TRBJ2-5,TGTGCCAGCAGTTACCAGGGTGGGTCGCGGGAGACCCAGTACTTC,CASSYQGGSRETQYF
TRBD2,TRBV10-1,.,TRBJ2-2,TGCGCCAGCAGTGAAATTGGGCTAGCGGAAAACACCGGGGAGCTGTTTTTT,CASSEIGLAENTGELFF
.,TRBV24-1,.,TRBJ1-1,TGTGCCACCAGGGCCGGGGTGGGGACGACTGAAGCTTTCTTT,CATRAGVGTTEAFF
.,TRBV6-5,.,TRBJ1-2,TGTGCCAGCAGTTACCAAGAGGGGGGAATCAATGGCTACACCTTC,CASSYQEGGINGYTF
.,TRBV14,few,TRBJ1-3,TGTGCCAGCAGCCACCTGTACTCTGGAAACACCATATATTTT,CASSHLYSGNTIYF
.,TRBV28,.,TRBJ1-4,TGTGCCAGCAGCCTGGGACGCCACAATGAAAAACTGTTTTTT,CASSLGRHNEKLFF
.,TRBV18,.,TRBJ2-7,TGTGCCAGCTCACCACTGCAGGGGCGTAACGAGCAGTACTTC,CASSPLQGRNEQYF
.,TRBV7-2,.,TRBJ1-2,TGTGCCAGCAGCTTTACCGGGGTCGGCTCTGGCTACACCTTC,CASSFTGVGSGYTF
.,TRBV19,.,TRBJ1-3,TGTGCCAGTAGCGGGCCATCCCTACCTGGAAACACCATATATTTT,CASSGPSLPGNTIYF